This is a list of T cell receptor beta chains from one sample in a study of T cells expressing NK-cell markers. TCRdb derives one entry per CDR3 protein from the 5' RACE reads, leaving out DNA. The table lists about 460,000 distinct CDR3 sequences. Sequencing used blood T cells: a sorted CD56 or NKG2C T cell subset, CD4+ or CD8+ T cells, or bulk PBMC T cells (not recorded which). The origin of the receptors is a woman in her forties or fifties in good health. Each CDR3 is given with its conserved first and last residue.

V: TRBV12-3/TRBV12-4
J: TRBJ1-2
CDR3: CASSSAGGLNYGYTF

V: TRBV12-3/TRBV12-4
J: TRBJ2-7
CDR3: CASSLGTSFGEQYF

V: TRBV20-1
J: TRBJ2-5
CDR3: CSARRMGLAGVTTQETQYF

V: TRBV19
J: TRBJ2-7
CDR3: CASSGKGGLVSYEQYF

V: TRBV12-3/TRBV12-4
J: TRBJ2-1
CDR3: CASSGSGRDYHEQFF

V: TRBV29-1
J: TRBJ1-2
CDR3: CSVSPLIINYGYTF

V: TRBV5-6
J: TRBJ2-3
CDR3: CASSLEPPGQGYDTQYF

V: TRBV24-1
J: TRBJ2-1
CDR3: CATSYGGEQFF

V: TRBV20-1
J: TRBJ2-7
CDR3: CRASPDSAPEQYF

V: TRBV27
J: TRBJ2-1
CDR3: CASSSRTSGGGNEQFF

V: TRBV10-1
J: TRBJ2-1
CDR3: CAINKREKRYNEQFF

V: TRBV10-3
J: TRBJ2-3
CDR3: CAISEQVGDTQYF

V: TRBV5-5
J: TRBJ1-5
CDR3: CASSSAPVVSQPQHF

V: TRBV3-1
J: TRBJ1-1
CDR3: CASSLTSDGAFF

V: TRBV25-1
J: TRBJ1-4
CDR3: CASSESGTPRGGTNEKLFF

V: TRBV12-3/TRBV12-4
J: TRBJ2-7
CDR3: CASSPGATYEQYF

V: TRBV24-1
J: TRBJ2-1
CDR3: CATSDLRAGEVNKQFF

V: TRBV2
J: TRBJ2-6
CDR3: CASSAGRAAGANVLTF

V: TRBV18
J: TRBJ2-5
CDR3: CASSPQRQGAETQYF

V: TRBV7-2
J: TRBJ2-1
CDR3: CASSLGPGFRPYNEQFF

V: TRBV20-1
J: TRBJ1-1
CDR3: CSATSLLMNTEAFF

V: TRBV20-1
J: TRBJ2-1
CDR3: CSAPPGLHIPNVNNEQFF

V: TRBV5-1
J: TRBJ1-2
CDR3: CASSLLLKMGYTF